The rows below give T cell receptor beta chains drawn from one sample of a study of cytomegalovirus exposure and HLA in healthy donors. Only in-frame clones appear in the TCRdb table, and some are missing; sequencing was by immunoSEQ multiplex PCR. Of 97,000 or so clones listed, 87% are singletons. The specimen was PBMCs. Receptors were obtained from a man in his late teens or twenties in good health and CMV-seropositive. The CDR3 runs from the conserved cysteine through the conserved F or W. The D gene is left open where the match is weak. Not all rows give a size; the values are once, few, many and, for expanded clones, a class.

D: NA; V: TRBV25-1; J: TRBJ1-1; length: 14; size: NA; CDR3: CASSDPRGDTEAFF; DNA: TGTGCCAGCAGTGATCCCAGGGGTGACACTGAAGCTTTCTTT
D: TRBD2; V: TRBV4-3; J: TRBJ2-7; length: 16; size: NA; CDR3: CASSQLTGTSGYEQYF; DNA: TGCGCCAGCAGCCAACTCACCGGGACTAGCGGGTACGAGCAGTACTTC
D: TRBD2; V: TRBV6-4; J: TRBJ2-1; length: 15; size: NA; CDR3: CASSPRGGLYNEQFF; DNA: TGTGCCAGCAGTCCACGGGGGGGCCTTTACAATGAGCAGTTCTTC
D: NA; V: TRBV10-1; J: TRBJ1-2; length: 16; size: NA; CDR3: CASSDHPGHYNYGYTF; DNA: TGCGCCAGCAGTGATCACCCAGGGCACTATAACTATGGCTACACCTTC
D: NA; V: TRBV28; J: TRBJ2-5; length: 13; size: NA; CDR3: CASSLEFQETQYF; DNA: TGTGCCAGCAGTTTGGAGTTCCAAGAGACCCAGTACTTC
D: NA; V: TRBV6-1; J: TRBJ1-2; length: 13; size: few; CDR3: CASSRGPNYGYTF; DNA: TGTGCCAGCAGCAGGGGACCTAACTATGGCTACACCTTC
D: TRBD2; V: TRBV28; J: TRBJ2-7; length: 19; size: NA; CDR3: CASSSGPGTSGRAPYEQYF; DNA: TGTGCCAGCAGTTCCGGTCCCGGGACTAGCGGGAGAGCCCCCTACGAGCAGTACTTC
D: NA; V: TRBV7-9; J: TRBJ2-2; length: 12; size: few; CDR3: CASSKGIGELFF; DNA: TGTGCCAGCAGCAAGGGGATCGGGGAGCTGTTTTTT
D: TRBD1; V: TRBV18; J: TRBJ2-7; length: 14; size: NA; CDR3: CASSPQQGIGEQYF; DNA: TGTGCCAGCTCACCACAACAGGGGATCGGCGAGCAGTACTTC
D: NA; V: TRBV7-2; J: TRBJ1-5; length: 13; size: NA; CDR3: CASSLARNQPQHF; DNA: TGTGCCAGCAGCTTGGCCAGAAATCAGCCCCAGCATTTT
D: TRBD2; V: TRBV6-1; J: TRBJ2-7; length: 17; size: NA; CDR3: CASSEVMGGTPSYEQYF; DNA: TGTGCCAGCAGTGAAGTTATGGGGGGGACTCCTTCCTACGAGCAGTACTTC
D: NA; V: TRBV15; J: TRBJ2-7; length: 14; size: NA; CDR3: CATSRERVRYEQYF; DNA: TGTGCCACCAGCAGAGAGAGGGTTAGGTACGAGCAGTACTTC
D: TRBD1; V: TRBV7-2; J: TRBJ1-2; length: 15; size: NA; CDR3: CASSTDRGPGNGYTF; DNA: TGTGCCAGCAGCACCGACAGGGGGCCGGGGAATGGCTACACCTTC
D: NA; V: TRBV4-3; J: TRBJ2-7; length: 14; size: NA; CDR3: CASSYETGAYEQYF; DNA: TGCGCCAGCAGCTACGAAACCGGGGCCTACGAGCAGTACTTC
D: NA; V: TRBV6-6; J: TRBJ1-5; length: 14; size: NA; CDR3: CASSYQGSNQPQHF; DNA: TGTGCCAGCAGTTACCAGGGAAGCAATCAGCCCCAGCATTTT
D: TRBD2; V: TRBV18; J: TRBJ2-1; length: 14; size: NA; CDR3: CASSRSGRGNEQFF; DNA: TGTGCCAGTTCCCGTAGCGGGAGAGGGAATGAGCAGTTCTTC
D: TRBD2; V: TRBV28; J: TRBJ2-7; length: 15; size: NA; CDR3: CASSPTSGRYYEQYF; DNA: TGTGCCAGCAGTCCGACTAGCGGGAGGTACTACGAGCAGTACTTC
D: TRBD2; V: TRBV7-6; J: TRBJ2-7; length: 14; size: NA; CDR3: CASSLGGRWGEQYF; DNA: TGTGCCAGCAGCTTAGGCGGGAGATGGGGAGAGCAGTACTTC
D: TRBD1; V: TRBV6-5; J: TRBJ1-5; length: 15; size: NA; CDR3: CASSPQGVGDQPQHF; DNA: TGTGCCAGCAGTCCTCAGGGGGTGGGCGATCAGCCCCAGCATTTT
D: TRBD1; V: TRBV7-2; J: TRBJ2-3; length: 17; size: NA; CDR3: CASSTPAGQGPTDTQYF; DNA: TGTGCCAGCAGCACCCCCGCGGGACAGGGGCCCACAGATACGCAGTATTTT
D: NA; V: TRBV28; J: TRBJ2-7; length: 14; size: NA; CDR3: CASSLYRQSYEQYF; DNA: TGTGCCAGCAGTTTATACAGACAGTCCTACGAGCAGTACTTC
D: TRBD1; V: TRBV7-9; J: TRBJ2-7; length: 15; size: NA; CDR3: CASSSTGTGVHEQYF; DNA: TGTGCCAGCAGCTCAACGGGGACAGGGGTACACGAGCAGTACTTC
D: TRBD2; V: TRBV27; J: TRBJ2-1; length: 18; size: NA; CDR3: CASSLYKGLAGVGNEQFF; DNA: TGTGCCAGCAGTTTATACAAGGGACTAGCGGGAGTTGGGAATGAGCAGTTCTTC